The 14 T cell receptor beta chains presented below share a single source sample, sequenced in a study of neurological immune-mediated disorders. TCRdb reprocessed the 5' RACE reads with MiXCR, giving one entry per CDR3 protein. Among about 30,000 distinct CDR3 sequences listed, more than 14% were seen once. Sequenced input: PBMCs. These receptors were taken from a man in his sixties or seventies in good health.

This clonotype was found many times. The J gene is TRBJ2-3, the V gene TRBV29-1; 8 bases match TRBD1. In germline, CDR1 is SQVTM, CDR2 ANQGSEA. V was pared by 6 bases and J by 2 bases, with 4 bases of the junction left unmatched. The CDR3 extends over 13 amino acids. The CDR3 protein is CSVRTGTTDTQYF. CDR3 bases: TGCAGCGTACGGACAGGGACCACAGATACGCAGTATTTT.

This clonotype was detected ten times or more. V gene TRBV5-1 combines with J gene TRBJ1-1; a weak D match, TRBD1 (6 bases). Germline V gene sequence: CDR1 SGHRS, CDR2 YFSETQ. Between the trimmed V and J ends, which lost 5 bases and 8 bases, there was a span of 13 bases. The CDR3 loop spans 12 amino acids. The CDR3 protein is CASRAGGREAFF. CDR3 coding DNA: TGCGCCAGCAGAGCTGGGGGCCGAGAAGCTTTCTTT.

This clonotype was counted ten times or more. This chain connects TRBV21-1 to TRBJ2-1; TRBD2, the table's D call, was not compared with the DNA. TRBV21-1 counts as a pseudogene. There are 16 residues in the CDR3. CDR3 in amino acids: CASSRTSGGAYNEQFF. CDR3 DNA: TGTGCCAGCAGTAGGACTAGCGGGGGGGCCTACAATGAGCAGTTCTTC.

This clonotype is a singleton in its sample. The V and J genes are TRBV4-1 and TRBJ1-5, with D possibly matching TRBD1 (5 bases). This CDR3 comprises 14 residues. V lost 2 bases to trimming and J lost 5 bases, with 10 bases between them. CDR1 is MGHRA, CDR2 YSYEKL, per germline. The CDR3 here is CASSQYGGDQPQHF. CDR3 nucleotide sequence: TGCGCCAGCAGCCAATACGGGGGTGATCAGCCCCAGCATTTT.

This clonotype has a count of ten or more. The chain uses TRBV20-1 and TRBJ1-4; D is possibly TRBD1 (5 bases). Trimming pared 1 base from V and 3 bases from J, leaving 12 bases between. CDR1 and CDR2 (germline): DFQATT, SNEGSKA (reference sequence). This CDR3 has 15 residues. The chain's CDR3 is CSARVIDSPNEKLFF. DNA for the CDR3: TGCAGTGCTAGAGTAATTGACAGCCCTAATGAAAAACTGTTTTTT.

This clonotype was seen ten or more times. The gene calls are TRBV7-6 and TRBJ2-5; D could derive from TRBD1 or TRBD2 (5 bases each). V was pared by 3 bases and J by 4 bases, with 12 bases between. Looked up from germline, CDR1 is SGHVS and CDR2 is FNYEAQ. The CDR3 is 14 residues long. The CDR3 is CASSFGGAGETQYF. Written as DNA, the CDR3 is TGTGCCAGCAGCTTTGGTGGGGCGGGAGAGACCCAGTACTTC. Variable domain in full (rest from reference TRBV7-6 and TRBJ2-5): GAGVSQSPRYKVTKRGQDVALRCDPISGHVSLYWYRQALGQGPEFLTYFNYEAQQDKSGLPNDRFSAERPEGSISTLTIQRTEQRDSAMYRCASSFGGAGETQYFGPGTRLLVL.

The chain has TRBV6-5 and TRBJ2-1, with D perhaps TRBD1 or TRBD2 (5 bases each). The CDR3 is 14 amino acids. The germline V gene has CDR1 MNHEY and CDR2 SVGAGI. Trimming took 8 bases from V and 5 from J, leaving 16 bases between them. The CDR3 DNA is TGTGCCAGCTACGGGGACCTACCCCACAATGAGCAGTTCTTC. It yields the protein CASYGDLPHNEQFF.

This clonotype was seen at least ten times. The chain carries TRBV5-1 and TRBJ2-5; 8 bases map to TRBD1. The junction had 9 bases not matched to a gene; V was cut back by 3 bases and J by 5 bases. Germline V CDR1 and CDR2: SGHRS, YFSETQ. There are 15 residues in the CDR3. The chain's CDR3 is CASSYSGTGGETQYF. In DNA, the CDR3 is TGCGCCAGCAGCTATTCCGGGACAGGAGGGGAGACCCAGTACTTC. The full variable domain, in which reference TRBV5-1 and TRBJ2-5 provide the parts outside the CDR3, is KAGVTQTPRYLIKTRGQQVTLSCSPISGHRSVSWYQQTPGQGLQFLFEYFSETQRNKGNFPGRFSGRQFSNSRSEMNVSTLELGDSALYLCASSYSGTGGETQYFGPGTRLLVL.

In its sample, this clonotype ranks as medium-sized (0.01 to 0.1%). The chain links TRBV20-1 to TRBJ2-1; TRBD2 matches 7 bases. The CDR3 contains 15 residues. The germline V gene encodes CDR1 DFQATT and CDR2 SNEGSKA (reference sequence). The V gene end was trimmed by 0 bases and the J gene end by 7 bases; junction bases not matched to a gene: 9. CDR3 nucleotide sequence: TGCAGTGCTAGAGATCCGGGGCGGGGGATGAATGAGCAGTTCTTC. Protein product: CSARDPGRGMNEQFF.

This clonotype has at least ten counts. V and J are TRBV20-1 and TRBJ2-3; 11 bases are shared with TRBD2. V lost 0 bases to trimming and J lost 4 bases; unmatched junction nucleotides: 6. The length of the CDR3 is 16 residues. Germline-derived CDR1 and CDR2 are DFQATT and SNEGSKA (reference sequence). CDR3 residues: CSARDRLAGNADTQYF. CDR3 bases: TGCAGTGCTAGAGATAGACTAGCGGGGAACGCAGATACGCAGTATTTT.

This clonotype was recorded at least ten times. Germline and junction disagree at one end, which may indicate a read error. The chain uses TRBV5-1 and TRBJ1-1; D gene unclear. The CDR3 covers 13 residues. Germline values: CDR1 SGHRS, CDR2 YFSETQ. CDR3 in DNA: TGCGTCAGCAGTTTCCAGATGAACACTGAAGCTTTCTTT. Protein sequence: CVSSFQMNTEAFF.

There are many counts of this clonotype. DNA for the CDR3: TGTGCCAGCAGCTTAGGAATCCAGACATACAATGAGCAGTTCTTC. This codes for CASSLGIQTYNEQFF. This chain joins TRBV7-8 and TRBJ2-1; D not resolved. Germline V gene sequence: CDR1 SGHVS, CDR2 FQNEAQ. The V and J ends lost 1 base and 4 bases respectively, with 11 bases between them. The CDR3 length is 15 residues.

This clonotype was counted ten times or more. The chain uses TRBV7-9 and TRBJ2-6; TRBD1 agrees at 8 bases. Germline CDR1 reads SEHNR; CDR2 reads FQNEAQ (reference sequence). V trimming: 5 bases; J trimming: 2 bases; junction bases outside the gene matches: 14. The CDR3 is made up of 19 amino acids. CDR3 amino acids: CASSGSGGQGRTGANVLTF. The CDR3 bases are TGTGCCAGCAGCGGATCAGGGGGCCAAGGGCGGACTGGGGCCAACGTCCTGACTTTC.

Many counts were recorded for this clonotype. The rearrangement uses TRBV5-5 and TRBJ2-7; D gene uncertain. Germline lookup yields CDR1 SGHKS and CDR2 YYEKEE (reference sequence). Trimming removed 3 bases at V and 0 bases at J, with 7 bases between. The CDR3 totals 13 residues. The CDR3 DNA reads as TGTGCCAGCAGCTCATGGTCCTCCTACGAGCAGTACTTC. Amino acids: CASSSWSSYEQYF.